One sample yielded the 3 T cell receptor beta chains listed below, sequenced in a study of cytotoxic CD8 clonotypes in ibrutinib-treated CLL (dated by TCRdb to about 2021). The time point label here, explained by the study, means: 24 months on ibrutinib. The library relied on the immunoSEQ multiplex PCR assay. This immuneACCESS table, as held by TCRdb, lists in-frame sequences with V and J called but not all clones. Of the missing ones, under half trace to an unresolved V gene in checked studies; the others have no known cause. Across this sample there are roughly 250,000 clones, with under 80% seen only once. The ten largest clonotypes hold 15% of the sample. Here the sequenced sample was PBMCs, taken after 24 months of ibrutinib treatment. These receptors were taken from a human donor with chronic lymphocytic leukemia.

V and J are TRBV5-1 and TRBJ1-5, with 7 nucleotides matching TRBD1. This CDR3 spans 14 amino acids. With V trimmed by 4 bases and J by 7 bases, 8 bases remained unmatched. Per the germline V gene, CDR1 is SGHRS and CDR2 is YFSETQ. The CDR3 here is CASSTGTEGQPQHF. CDR3 sequence (DNA): TGCGCCAGCAGCACCGGGACAGAGGGCCAGCCCCAGCATTTT.

This clone was counted a few times. The V gene is TRBV30, the J gene TRBJ2-2; D is possibly TRBD2 (6 bases). V shed 2 bases and J shed 5 bases, with 9 bases lying between them. Per the germline V gene, CDR1 is GTSNPN and CDR2 is SVGIG (reference sequence). The CDR3 totals 13 residues. Written as DNA, the CDR3 is TGTGCCTGGAGTACGGGGGTAACCGGGGAGCTGTTTTTT. It specifies CAWSTGVTGELFF.

The V gene is TRBV28, the J gene TRBJ2-1; 11 nucleotides align to TRBD2. Germline-derived CDR1 and CDR2 are MDHEN and SYDVKM. J lost 7 bases, V lost 9 bases, and 8 bases had no gene match. The length of the CDR3 is 14 residues. For the CDR3, the DNA is TGTGCCAGGGAACTAGCGGGGGTTGGGAATGAGCAGTTCTTC. Encoded protein: CARELAGVGNEQFF.